This entry lists 20 T cell receptor beta chains sequenced from one sample in a study of blood T cell repertoires in COVID-19. Here immunoSEQ multiplex PCR was the method, and the copy in TCRdb shows in-frame clones only, minus some. Among about 210,000 clones listed, 81% were seen once. Sequenced sample: PBMCs or T cells enriched from blood (not recorded which). Receptor source: a woman in her fifties or sixties with acute COVID-19.

This chain links TRBV7-2 with TRBJ2-1; TRBD1 agrees at 12 bases. The CDR3 extends over 15 amino acids. V lost 5 bases and J lost 9; bases outside the gene matches: 8. Germline CDR1 is SGHTA and CDR2 is FQGNSA. The CDR3 DNA reads TGTGCCAGCAGCCCGATGGGGACAGGGGGCGGTGAGCAGTTCTTC. Protein: CASSPMGTGGGEQFF.

The rearrangement links TRBV18 to TRBJ1-4, with TRBD1 identical over 7 bases. Germline lookup yields CDR1 KGHSH and CDR2 LQKENI. Trimming cost V 6 bases and J 3 bases; bases outside gene matches: 4. The CDR3 is 14 amino acids. The DNA of the CDR3 is TGTGCCAGCTCTCCCGGGACAGCTAATGAAAAACTGTTTTTT. It codes for CASSPGTANEKLFF.

The V gene is TRBV5-1, the J gene TRBJ2-7; D possibly corresponds to TRBD1 (7 bases). Germline V gives CDR1 SGHRS, CDR2 YFSETQ. CDR3 size: 14 residues. Deletions cut 4 bases from V and 4 bases from J, with 15 bases between. The CDR3: CASSLTGDSYEQYF. DNA for the CDR3: TGCGCCAGCAGCCTTACAGGGGACTCTTACGAGCAGTACTTC.

This clone was seen a single time. V gene TRBV27 combines with J gene TRBJ2-4, with D possibly matching TRBD2 (5 bases). The V gene lost 7 bases and the J gene lost 4 bases, with 17 bases spanning the gap. Germline assignment: CDR1 MNHEY and CDR2 SMNVEV (reference sequence). CDR3 length: 15 amino acids. The CDR3 here is CASKSQRQRKNIQYF. For the CDR3, the DNA is TGTGCCAGCAAATCCCAGCGGCAGAGAAAAAACATTCAGTACTTC.

The DNA of the CDR3 is TGCAGCGTTGTTAACTCTGGAAACACCATATATTTT. This translates into CSVVNSGNTIYF. The chain uses TRBV29-1 and TRBJ1-3; D unclear. CDR1 and CDR2 from the germline V gene are SQVTM and ANQGSEA. Deletions cut 4 bases from V and 0 bases from J, with 4 bases between. The length of the CDR3 is 12 residues.

This rearrangement joins TRBV6-2 or TRBV6-3 to TRBJ2-7; TRBD1 is a possible D gene (5 bases). The CDR3 consists of 14 residues. V was shortened by 2 bases and J by 9 bases, with 17 bases between the two germline ends. Per germline, CDR1 MNHEY and CDR2 SVGEGT. CDR3 sequence (DNA): TGTGCCAGCAGTTACGATCATCTAGGGGCGGTGCAGTACTTC. It yields the protein CASSYDHLGAVQYF.

V usage is TRBV2 and J usage is TRBJ2-7, with D possibly TRBD1 on 6 matching bases. There are 13 residues in the CDR3. Germline V lookup: CDR1 SNHLY, CDR2 FYNNEI. The V end was cut by 7 bases, the J end by 3 bases, with 13 bases between. The CDR3 loop is CASTLTGYYEQYF. The CDR3 DNA reads as TGTGCCAGCACCCTCACAGGGTACTACGAGCAGTACTTC.

The CDR3 here is CASSPTTGSSYEQYF. The CDR3 nucleotides are TGTGCCAGCTCACCGACAACGGGGAGCTCCTACGAGCAGTACTTC. The chain combines TRBV18 with TRBJ2-7; D perhaps matches TRBD2 (5 bases). Looked up from germline, CDR1 is KGHSH and CDR2 is LQKENI. V was pared by 3 bases and J by 0 bases, with 12 bases between. This CDR3 spans 15 amino acids.

The J gene is TRBJ2-1, the V gene TRBV29-1; 10 bases are a match to TRBD1. The CDR3 runs to 15 residues. V was clipped by 0 bases and J by 8 bases; unmatched bases: 7. The germline V gene has CDR1 SQVTM and CDR2 ANQGSEA. CDR3 sequence reads: CSVEDPDRGLDEQFF. The CDR3 region has the DNA TGCAGCGTTGAAGATCCCGACAGGGGGCTCGATGAGCAGTTCTTC.

The DNA for the CDR3 is TGCGCCAGCAGCCAAGCGACAGTCTATGGCTACACCTTC. Protein product: CASSQATVYGYTF. This rearrangement joins TRBV4-1 to TRBJ1-2; D is possibly TRBD1 (5 bases). Deletions cut 1 base from V and 4 bases from J, with 7 bases between. The CDR3 is 13 residues long. Germline values: CDR1 MGHRA, CDR2 YSYEKL.

This clone was counted a single time. The V call is TRBV27, the J call TRBJ1-5; D perhaps matches TRBD1 (6 bases). The CDR3 spans 16 residues. The V end was cut by 7 bases, the J end by 10 bases, with 26 bases between. The germline gives CDR1 MNHEY, CDR2 SMNVEV (reference sequence). The CDR3 DNA reads as TGTGCCAGCAAACCCAATCTTTCCAGGGGAAAAGGACCCCAGCATTTT. It is translated as CASKPNLSRGKGPQHF.

The V gene is TRBV13, the J gene TRBJ2-7, with TRBD2 identical over 8 bases. V shed 6 bases, J shed 7 bases, and the junction held 14 bases outside the gene matches. Germline CDR1 and CDR2: PRHDT and FYEKMQ (reference sequence). The CDR3 spans 15 residues. In nucleotides, the CDR3 is TGTGCCAGCAGTCAAGTGACCAGCGGGAGAGGTGAGCAGTACTTC. This codes for CASSQVTSGRGEQYF.

This clone was seen a handful of times. The chain links TRBV3-1 (or the pseudogene TRBV3-2) to TRBJ2-1; tentative D call: TRBD2 (5 bases). The CDR3 spans 15 residues. Deletions cut 5 bases from V and 1 base from J, with 12 bases between. Per germline, CDR1 LGHDT and CDR2 YNNKEL (reference sequence). CDR3 amino acids: CASSFSRGSYNEQFF. As DNA, the CDR3 is TGTGCCAGCAGCTTCTCCAGAGGGTCCTACAATGAGCAGTTCTTC.

This chain uses TRBV27 with TRBJ2-2, with TRBD1 matching over 8 bases. V dropped 6 bases and J dropped 7; count of bases not matched to a gene: 7. The CDR3 runs to 14 residues. CDR1 and CDR2 (germline): MNHEY, SMNVEV (reference sequence). This CDR3 is CASRRTGLDGELFF. For the CDR3, the DNA is TGTGCCAGCAGAAGGACAGGGTTGGACGGGGAGCTGTTTTTT.

The rearrangement uses TRBV2 and TRBJ2-5, with D tentatively TRBD1 (6 bases). Germline V gene lookup returns CDR1 SNHLY and CDR2 FYNNEI. The CDR3 loop spans 14 amino acids. V shed 5 bases and J shed 0 bases, with 10 bases lying between them. This CDR3 is CASSNDRYQETQYF. The CDR3 DNA sequence: TGTGCCAGCAGTAATGACAGGTACCAAGAGACCCAGTACTTC.

The V and J genes are TRBV5-1 and TRBJ2-7; 11 bases match TRBD1. Germline V gene sequence: CDR1 SGHRS, CDR2 YFSETQ. Germline trimming cut 4 bases from V and 4 bases from J; bases unmatched to any gene: 4. The CDR3 is 14 amino acids. The CDR3 reads CASSQGQGVYEQYF. The CDR3 DNA is TGCGCCAGCAGCCAGGGACAGGGGGTTTACGAGCAGTACTTC.

The V call is TRBV4-1, the J call TRBJ1-6; the D is unclear. The length of the CDR3 is 15 residues. CDR1 and CDR2 from the germline V gene are MGHRA and YSYEKL. The V and J ends lost 2 bases and 9 bases respectively, with 14 bases between them. In DNA form, the CDR3 reads TGCGCCAGCAGCCAAAGTCCGCAACTCCTTTCACCCCTCCACTTT. Protein: CASSQSPQLLSPLHF.

The genes are TRBV7-9 and TRBJ2-1; 7 positions match TRBD2. Germline CDR1 and CDR2: SEHNR and FQNEAQ (reference sequence). V gave up 0 bases and J gave up 0 bases; unmatched junction bases: 5. CDR3 length: 17 amino acids. The CDR3 spells CASSLAASGSSYNEQFF. CDR3 bases: TGTGCCAGCAGCTTAGCGGCTAGCGGTAGCTCCTACAATGAGCAGTTCTTC. Based on the CDR3 plus reference TRBV7-9 and TRBJ2-1, the full variable domain is DTGVSQNPRHKITKRGQNVTFRCDPISEHNRLYWYRQTLGQGPEFLTYFQNEAQLEKSRLLSDRFSAERPKGSFSTLEIQRTEQGDSAMYLCASSLAASGSSYNEQFFGPGTRLTVL.

This clone was counted once. The chain couples TRBV28 to TRBJ2-7; tentatively, D is TRBD1 (7 bases). Per the germline V gene, CDR1 is MDHEN and CDR2 is SYDVKM. CDR3 length: 15 residues. Trimming shortened V by 6 bases and J by 5 bases, and 20 bases separated the two germline ends. CDR3 residues: CASSTRGYRGHEQYF. The CDR3 coding sequence is TGTGCCAGCAGCACGCGGGGTTACAGGGGTCACGAGCAGTACTTC.

The genes are TRBV10-2 and TRBJ2-5; the match to TRBD2 covers 8 bases. Germline CDR1 reads WSHSY; CDR2 reads SAAADI. With 5 bases clipped from V and 2 bases from J, the junction kept 4 bases outside the gene matches. CDR3 length equals 14 residues. The CDR3 DNA sequence: TGCGCCAGCAGTAGCGGGGGCATTCAAGAGACCCAGTACTTC. Its translation is CASSSGGIQETQYF.